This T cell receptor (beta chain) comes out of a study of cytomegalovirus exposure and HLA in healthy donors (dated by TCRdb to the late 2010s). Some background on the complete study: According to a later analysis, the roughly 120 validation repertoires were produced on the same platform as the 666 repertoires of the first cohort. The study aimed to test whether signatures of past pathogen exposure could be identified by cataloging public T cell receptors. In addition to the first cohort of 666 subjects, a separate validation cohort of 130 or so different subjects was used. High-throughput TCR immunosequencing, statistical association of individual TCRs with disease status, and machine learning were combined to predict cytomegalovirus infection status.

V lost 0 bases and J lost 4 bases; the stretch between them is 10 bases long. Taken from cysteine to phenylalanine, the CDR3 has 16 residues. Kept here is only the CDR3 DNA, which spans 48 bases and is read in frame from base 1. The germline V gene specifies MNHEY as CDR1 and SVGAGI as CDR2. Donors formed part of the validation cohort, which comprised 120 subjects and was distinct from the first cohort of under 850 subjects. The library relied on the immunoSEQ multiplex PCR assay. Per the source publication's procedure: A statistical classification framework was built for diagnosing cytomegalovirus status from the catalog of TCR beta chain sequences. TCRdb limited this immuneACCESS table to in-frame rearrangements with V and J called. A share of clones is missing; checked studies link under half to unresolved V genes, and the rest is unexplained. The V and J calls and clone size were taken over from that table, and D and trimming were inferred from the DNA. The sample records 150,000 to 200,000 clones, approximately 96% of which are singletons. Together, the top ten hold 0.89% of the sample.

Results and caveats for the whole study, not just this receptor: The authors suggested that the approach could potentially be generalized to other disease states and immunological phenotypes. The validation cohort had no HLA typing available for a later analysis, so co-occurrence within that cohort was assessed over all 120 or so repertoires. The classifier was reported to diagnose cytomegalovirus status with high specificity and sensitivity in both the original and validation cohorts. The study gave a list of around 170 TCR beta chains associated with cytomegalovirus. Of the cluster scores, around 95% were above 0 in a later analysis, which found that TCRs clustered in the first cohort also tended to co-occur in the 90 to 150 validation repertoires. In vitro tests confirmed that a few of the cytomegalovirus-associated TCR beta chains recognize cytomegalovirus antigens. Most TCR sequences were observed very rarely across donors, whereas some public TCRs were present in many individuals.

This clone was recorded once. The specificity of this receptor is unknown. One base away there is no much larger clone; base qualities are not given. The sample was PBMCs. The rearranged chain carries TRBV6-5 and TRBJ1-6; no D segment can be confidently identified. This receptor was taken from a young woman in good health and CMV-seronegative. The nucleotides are TGTGCCAGCAGTTACTCTCGACTGATATATAATTCACCCCTCCACTTT. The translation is CASSYSRLIYNSPLHF.